This T cell receptor (beta chain) was identified in a study of radiotherapy plus CTLA-4 blockade in lung cancer. Study information: Around 19% of patients responded objectively, and 31% achieved disease control. Overall study results and limits: Subsequent to radiotherapy plus ipilimumab, tumor-derived TCR clones underwent expansion in blood.

Each patient with chemo-refractory metastatic non-small-cell lung cancer was treated with focal radiation plus CTLA-4 blockade using ipilimumab. A note on this clone: Antigen: not known.

Clones were read by immunoSEQ multiplex PCR, and TCRdb kept only the in-frame ones, dropping some. This table has under 25,000 clones, around 66% appearing once. The material was peripheral blood, obtained from a patient treated with radiotherapy plus ipilimumab. The TCR comes from a human donor with non-small cell lung cancer who had stable disease on radiotherapy plus ipilimumab.

CDR3 coding DNA: TGTGCCAGCACCCCCCAGGTGGCCGTGGGCACAGATACGCAGTATTTT. Residues: CASTPQVAVGTDTQYF. The chain employs TRBV27 and TRBJ2-3; D call uncertain. The V gene lost 7 bases and the J gene lost 1 base, with 18 bases spanning the gap. This CDR3 is built from 16 residues. CDR1 and CDR2 from the germline V gene are MNHEY and SMNVEV (reference sequence).